The clone carrying this T cell receptor beta chain occurred a few times. Antigen: not known. The CDR3 consists of 11 residues. V was cut by 6 bases and J by 1 base, with 6 bases left in between. From germline, CDR1 is SQVTM and CDR2 ANQGSEA. This sample is part of a study of T-cell memory formation after mild COVID-19. Points from the study as a whole: Mostly located in CM and EM were contracting CD4+ clones, with contracting CD8+ clones located in EMRA.

MiXCR, run by TCRdb on the 5' RACE reads, gives a single entry per CDR3 protein. The sample yields about 210,000 distinct CDR3 sequences, about 10% seen once. Source material: PBMCs or a T cell subset sorted from them (not recorded which). This clonotype was obtained from a man between 18 and 35 years old who had mild COVID-19 (a few samples of this study predate the infection). Cell type and time point are not known. The V call is TRBV29-1, the J call TRBJ1-1; D is undetermined. The CDR3 bases are TGCAGCGTCCGAGAGAACACTGAAGCTTTCTTT. Amino acid sequence: CSVRENTEAFF.